What follows are 7 T cell receptor beta chains derived from one specimen sequenced in a study of blood T cells in healthy people across ages. PCR was performed a second time for 7 to 11 cycles using a sample-barcoded 5' primer and a J-beta primer mix. TCRdb re-called the 5' RACE reads with MiXCR, one entry per CDR3 protein. This repertoire shows 600,000 to 1,000,000 distinct CDR3 sequences, 55% to 70% found once; its top ten account for roughly 20%. Material: blood. These receptors were taken from a man aged 25 to 40 in good health.

The J gene is TRBJ1-2, the V gene TRBV20-1; TRBD1 matches 8 bases. The V gene end was trimmed by 5 bases and the J gene end by 10 bases; junction bases not matched to a gene: 9. The CDR3 has 12 residues. CDR1 DFQATT and CDR2 SNEGSKA come from the germline V gene (reference sequence). DNA of the CDR3: TGCAGTGCTCCTAGGACAGGGACGTTCTACACCTTC. This codes for CSAPRTGTFYTF.

This chain joins TRBV12-3 or TRBV12-4 and TRBJ2-3; 8 bases map to TRBD2. This CDR3 is 15 amino acids long. V was clipped by 3 bases and J by 4 bases; unmatched bases: 6. DNA for the CDR3: TGTGCCAGCAGTTTGGACGGGACTAGATCAGATACGCAGTATTTT. This sequence encodes CASSLDGTRSDTQYF.

As concerns this clonotype: An end of the junction does not agree with germline; a read error may underlie this. The rearrangement joins TRBV9 to TRBJ1-2; D is unclear. Germline CDR1 is SGDLS and CDR2 is YYNGEE. The CDR3 covers 11 residues. CDR3 amino acids: CASFGIYDYTF. The CDR3 DNA is TGTGCCAGCTTCGGGATCTATGACTACACCTTC.

This clonotype is a singleton in its sample. The CDR3 here is CASSHKGPDTQYF. CDR3 DNA: TGTGCCAGCAGTCACAAAGGACCAGATACGCAGTATTTT. The V call is TRBV7-2, the J call TRBJ2-3; no clear D. Trimming took 6 bases from V and 4 from J, leaving 11 bases between them. The germline V gene encodes CDR1 SGHTA and CDR2 FQGNSA. The length of the CDR3 is 13 residues.

This clonotype was seen a few times. The chain joins TRBV5-1 to TRBJ2-1; TRBD1 aligns across 8 bases. From germline, CDR1 is SGHRS and CDR2 YFSETQ. The V and J ends lost 3 bases and 6 bases, in that order; junction bases with no gene match: 8. The CDR3 contains 15 residues. CDR3 sequence reads: CASSSGQVIGNEQFF. The CDR3 coding sequence is TGCGCCAGCAGCTCGGGACAGGTGATTGGCAATGAGCAGTTCTTC.

V is TRBV7-2 and J is TRBJ2-5; D is possibly TRBD1 (5 bases). Trimming removed 5 bases from V and 2 bases from J, with 12 bases in between. The CDR3 runs to 14 residues. Germline CDR1 reads SGHTA; CDR2 reads FQGNSA. The CDR3 DNA reads as TGTGCCAGCAGCAGACAGACGAGTCAAGAGACCCAGTACTTC. Amino acid sequence: CASSRQTSQETQYF.

J is TRBJ2-1 and V is TRBV24-1, with D possibly being TRBD1 or TRBD2 (7 bases each). The CDR3 spans 21 residues. Looked up from germline, CDR1 is KGHDR and CDR2 is SFDVKD. V was pared by 0 bases and J by 0 bases, with 23 bases between. CDR3 nucleotides: TGTGCCACCAGTGATTTGAGTGTGGGAGGGGGCTCAATCAGCTCCTACAATGAGCAGTTCTTC. Translation: CATSDLSVGGGSISSYNEQFF.